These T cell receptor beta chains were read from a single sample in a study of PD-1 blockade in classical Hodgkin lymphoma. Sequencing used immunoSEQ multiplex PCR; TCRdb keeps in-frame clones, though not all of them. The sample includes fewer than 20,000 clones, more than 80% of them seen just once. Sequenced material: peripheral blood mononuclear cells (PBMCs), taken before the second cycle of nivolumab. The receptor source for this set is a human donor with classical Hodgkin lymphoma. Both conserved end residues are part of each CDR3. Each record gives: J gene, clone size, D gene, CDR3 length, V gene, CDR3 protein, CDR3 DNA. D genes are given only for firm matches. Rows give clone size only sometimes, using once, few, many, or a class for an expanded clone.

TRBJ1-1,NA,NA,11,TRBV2,CATTLGVEAFF,TGTGCCACCACCTTAGGAGTGGAAGCTTTCTTT
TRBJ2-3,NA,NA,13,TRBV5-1,CASSLAGVDTQYF,TGCGCCAGCAGCTTGGCCGGGGTGGATACGCAGTATTTT
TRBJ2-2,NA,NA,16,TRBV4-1,CASSPMGQPNTGELFF,TGCGCCAGCAGCCCCATGGGGCAGCCGAACACCGGGGAGCTGTTTTTT
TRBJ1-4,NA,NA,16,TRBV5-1,CASSLNVQGTNEKLFF,TGCGCCAGCAGCTTGAACGTGCAGGGCACTAATGAAAAACTGTTTTTT
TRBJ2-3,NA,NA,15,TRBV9,CASSPVPQGTDTQYF,TGTGCCAGCAGCCCGGTCCCCCAGGGCACAGATACGCAGTATTTT
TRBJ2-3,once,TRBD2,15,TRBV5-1,CASSWGGLAADTQYF,TGCGCCAGCAGCTGGGGGGGACTTGCAGCAGATACGCAGTATTTT
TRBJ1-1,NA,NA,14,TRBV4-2,CASSPLGGNTEAFF,TGTGCCAGCAGCCCCCTGGGAGGGAACACTGAAGCTTTCTTT
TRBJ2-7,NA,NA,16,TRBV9,CASSVGVAGYTYEQYF,TGTGCCAGCAGCGTAGGGGTCGCGGGGTATACCTACGAGCAGTACTTC
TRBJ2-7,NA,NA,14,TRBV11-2,CASSLDLGNLEQYF,TGTGCCAGCAGCTTAGATTTGGGAAACCTCGAGCAGTACTTC
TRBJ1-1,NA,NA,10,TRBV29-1,CSVEASEAFF,TGCAGCGTTGAAGCCTCCGAAGCTTTCTTT
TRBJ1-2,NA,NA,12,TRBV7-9,CASSLGGYGYTF,TGTGCCAGCAGCTTAGGGGGGTATGGCTACACCTTC
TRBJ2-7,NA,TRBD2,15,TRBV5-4,CASSPVAGGTYEQYF,TGTGCCAGCAGCCCAGTAGCGGGGGGAACCTACGAGCAGTACTTC
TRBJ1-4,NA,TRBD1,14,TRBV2,CASSFDRGGEKLFF,TGTGCCAGCAGCTTTGACAGGGGAGGCGAAAAACTGTTTTTT
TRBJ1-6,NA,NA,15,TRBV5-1,CASSLTGLQNSPLHF,TGCGCCAGCAGCTTGACAGGGCTTCAAAATTCACCCCTCCACTTT
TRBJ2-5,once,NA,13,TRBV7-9,CASSFSGGETQYF,TGTGCCAGCAGCTTTTCAGGGGGGGAGACCCAGTACTTC
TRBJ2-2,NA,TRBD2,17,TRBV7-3,CASSLNSGEANTGELFF,TGTGCCAGCAGCTTAAATAGCGGGGAAGCTAACACCGGGGAGCTGTTTTTT
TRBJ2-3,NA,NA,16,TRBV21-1,CASSNGQVAFTDTQYF,TGTGCCAGCAGCAATGGACAAGTGGCCTTCACAGATACGCAGTATTTT
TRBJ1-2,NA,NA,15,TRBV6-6,CASKGGAEKSYGYTF,TGTGCCAGCAAGGGGGGGGCAGAAAAAAGTTATGGCTACACCTTC
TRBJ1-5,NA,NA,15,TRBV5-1,CASSFRGGENQPQHF,TGCGCCAGCAGCTTTCGGGGGGGTGAAAATCAGCCCCAGCATTTT
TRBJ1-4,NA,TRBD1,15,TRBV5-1,CASSLTGGKSEKLFF,TGCGCCAGCAGCCTGACAGGGGGAAAGAGTGAAAAACTGTTTTTT
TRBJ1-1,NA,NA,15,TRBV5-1,CASSLAVTANTEAFF,TGCGCCAGCAGCTTGGCTGTGACAGCGAACACTGAAGCTTTCTTT
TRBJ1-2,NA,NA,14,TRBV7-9,CASSLGDTNYGYTF,TGTGCCAGCAGCTTAGGGGACACTAACTATGGCTACACCTTC
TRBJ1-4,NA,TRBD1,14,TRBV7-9,CASSFRQGSEKLFF,TGTGCCAGCAGCTTCAGACAGGGGAGTGAAAAACTGTTTTTT
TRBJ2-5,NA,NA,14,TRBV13,CASSSRGSQETQYF,TGTGCCAGCAGCTCTCGGGGGTCCCAAGAGACCCAGTACTTC
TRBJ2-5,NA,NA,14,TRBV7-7,CASSGAGTQETQYF,TGTGCCTCCTCAGGGGCGGGTACACAAGAGACCCAGTACTTC
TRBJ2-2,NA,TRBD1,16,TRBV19,CASRHTGVANTGELFF,TGTGCCAGTAGGCATACAGGGGTAGCGAACACCGGGGAGCTGTTTTTT
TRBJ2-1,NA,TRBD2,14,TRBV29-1,CSVSLAGLLNEQFF,TGCAGCGTTTCTCTAGCGGGGCTTCTCAATGAGCAGTTCTTC
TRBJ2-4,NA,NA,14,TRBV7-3,CASSLTGQGNIQYF,TGTGCCAGCAGCTTAACAGGGCAGGGGAACATTCAGTACTTC
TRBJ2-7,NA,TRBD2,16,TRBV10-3,CAISESSGDYSYEQYF,TGTGCCATCAGTGAATCTAGCGGGGATTACTCCTACGAGCAGTACTTC